These 5 T cell receptor beta chains originate from one sample sequenced in a study of Graves' ophthalmopathy and Graves' hyperthyroidism. Amplification of the TCR beta CDR3 regions used RNA transcripts (as template). RT-PCR with HTBI primers came first, then second-round multiplex PCR. Each CDR3 protein is one row after TCRdb ran MiXCR on the multiplex PCR reads. The sample lists about 590,000 distinct CDR3 sequences, about 35% occurring once. The sample consisted of peripheral blood or thyroid tissue (not recorded which). The receptor set was obtained from an adult man with Graves' hyperthyroidism.

There are many counts of this clonotype. This chain uses TRBV12-3 or TRBV12-4 with TRBJ2-6; 12 positions agree with TRBD2. This CDR3 has 17 residues. V lost 5 bases, J lost 2 bases, and 4 bases stayed unmatched. Here the CDR3 reads CASSDRTSGAGANVLTF. Written as DNA, the CDR3 is TGTGCCAGCAGTGACCGGACTAGCGGGGCTGGGGCCAACGTCCTGACTTTC.

This clonotype showed up just a few times. This chain uses TRBV20-1 with TRBJ1-1; the match to TRBD1 covers 8 bases. J gave up 1 base and V 2 bases, and 9 bases lay outside the gene matches. The germline CDR1 and CDR2 sequences are DFQATT and SNEGSKA (reference sequence). The CDR3 extends over 16 amino acids. The CDR3 nucleotides are TGCAGTGCTAGACCACTACGGACAGGGTGGAACACTGAAGCTTTCTTT. It encodes CSARPLRTGWNTEAFF.

The table lists this clonotype with a few counts. This chain links TRBV7-2 with TRBJ2-7, with TRBD2 matching 16 bases. Germline V gene data show CDR1 as SGHTA and CDR2 as FQGNSA. The CDR3 is 15 amino acids. J gave up 7 bases and V 6 bases, and 6 bases lay outside the gene matches. CDR3 region: CASSRGLAGGLEQYF. In nucleotides, the CDR3 is TGTGCCAGCAGTCGGGGACTAGCGGGGGGGCTGGAGCAGTACTTC.

This clonotype was observed at least ten times. The chain carries TRBV6-6 and TRBJ1-2; 7 bases match TRBD1. Trimming removed 6 bases from V and 0 bases from J; junction bases left unmatched: 4. The CDR3 covers 14 residues. Germline CDR1 and CDR2: MNHNY and SVGAGI (reference sequence). The CDR3 nucleotides are TGTGCCAGCAGCCACGGGACAGCTAACTATGGCTACACCTTC. Protein sequence: CASSHGTANYGYTF.

This clonotype was counted a single time. This rearrangement joins TRBV11-2 to TRBJ2-7; either TRBD1 or TRBD2 may fit D (5 bases each). This CDR3 comprises 15 residues. V was clipped by 5 bases and J by 7 bases, with 21 bases between them. The V gene's germline CDR1 is SGHAT and CDR2 FQNNGV. The CDR3 DNA follows: TGTGCCAGCAGCCAAGCGGTGGGACGGACGGGGGAGCAGTACTTC. This sequence encodes CASSQAVGRTGEQYF.